The rows below give T cell receptor beta chains drawn from one sample of a study of early T cells in non-severe SARS-CoV-2 infection. TCRdb re-called the 5' RACE reads with MiXCR, one entry per CDR3 protein. Of 55,000 to 75,000 distinct CDR3 sequences in the sample, 9% to 15% were seen once. Specimen: whole blood. These receptor sequences come from an adult who was a healthcare worker with PCR-confirmed SARS-CoV-2 infection or an uninfected control (not recorded which). CDR3s include the opening cysteine and the closing phenylalanine or tryptophan. Each record gives: clone size, V gene, J gene, D gene, CDR3 DNA, CDR3 protein. A D gene is named only where the DNA matches it firmly. Expanded clones get a size class; other rows say once, few or many, or leave the size out.

clone_size: many
v_call: TRBV9
j_call: TRBJ2-5
d_call: NA
cdr3_nt: TGTGCCAGCAGCGTAGATTACAGGTCGAAGACCCAGTACTTC
cdr3_aa: CASSVDYRSKTQYF

clone_size: few
v_call: TRBV29-1
j_call: TRBJ2-5
d_call: NA
cdr3_nt: TGCAGCGTTGGGGGCTCCTTAGGAGAGACCCAGTACTTC
cdr3_aa: CSVGGSLGETQYF

clone_size: few
v_call: TRBV5-1
j_call: TRBJ2-7
d_call: NA
cdr3_nt: TGCGCCAGCAGCAAGAACCGGGACGCCTACGAGCAGTACTTC
cdr3_aa: CASSKNRDAYEQYF

clone_size: few
v_call: TRBV15
j_call: TRBJ2-1
d_call: NA
cdr3_nt: TGTGCCACCAGCAGAGATCGGACCCTAGTAGAGCAGTTCTTC
cdr3_aa: CATSRDRTLVEQFF

clone_size: NA
v_call: TRBV11-2
j_call: TRBJ2-7
d_call: TRBD1
cdr3_nt: TGTGCCAGCAGCTTTCCACACGGGACAGGAGATTACGAGCAGTACTTC
cdr3_aa: CASSFPHGTGDYEQYF

clone_size: many
v_call: TRBV10-1
j_call: TRBJ1-5
d_call: NA
cdr3_nt: TGCGCCAGCAGTGAGTCGGGACCGAATCAGCCCCAGCATTTT
cdr3_aa: CASSESGPNQPQHF

clone_size: many
v_call: TRBV10-3
j_call: TRBJ2-7
d_call: NA
cdr3_nt: TGTGCCATCAGTGAGGGAGAGGGGGACGAGCAGTACTTC
cdr3_aa: CAISEGEGDEQYF

clone_size: few
v_call: TRBV19
j_call: TRBJ2-5
d_call: NA
cdr3_nt: TGTGCCAGTAGTATCGTCGCGGGGTTTGGGCAAGAGACCCAGTACTTC
cdr3_aa: CASSIVAGFGQETQYF

clone_size: few
v_call: TRBV6-5
j_call: TRBJ1-1
d_call: NA
cdr3_nt: TGTGCCAGCTTCGAGAACACTGAAGCTTTCTTT
cdr3_aa: CASFENTEAFF

clone_size: few
v_call: TRBV3-1
j_call: TRBJ2-3
d_call: NA
cdr3_nt: TGTGCCAGCAGCCAAGATTTAGGGGAGCTTGGCACAGATACGCAGTATTTT
cdr3_aa: CASSQDLGELGTDTQYF

clone_size: few
v_call: TRBV2
j_call: TRBJ2-1
d_call: TRBD2
cdr3_nt: TGTGCCAGCATACTAGCGAAGGGTTTCCATGAGCACTTCTTC
cdr3_aa: CASILAKGFHEHFF

clone_size: NA
v_call: TRBV7-2
j_call: TRBJ2-5
d_call: NA
cdr3_nt: TGTGCCAGCAGCTTCGGGCTGGGATTCCAAGAGACCCAGTACTTC
cdr3_aa: CASSFGLGFQETQYF

clone_size: many
v_call: TRBV5-8
j_call: TRBJ2-7
d_call: NA
cdr3_nt: TGTGCCAGCAGCTCAATGTCCGGGGCCTACGAGCAGTACTTC
cdr3_aa: CASSSMSGAYEQYF

clone_size: NA
v_call: TRBV3-1
j_call: TRBJ2-3
d_call: NA
cdr3_nt: TGTGCCAGCAGCCAAGGGACTCTAGGAGATACGCAGTATTTT
cdr3_aa: CASSQGTLGDTQYF

clone_size: many
v_call: TRBV29-1
j_call: TRBJ2-3
d_call: NA
cdr3_nt: TGCAGCGTTGAAGGTGGGGCGGCACTGGGGGATACGCAGTATTTT
cdr3_aa: CSVEGGAALGDTQYF

clone_size: many
v_call: TRBV5-6
j_call: TRBJ1-2
d_call: NA
cdr3_nt: TGTGCCAGCAGACAGGACGGCGGCTATGGCTACACCTTC
cdr3_aa: CASRQDGGYGYTF

clone_size: NA
v_call: TRBV5-1
j_call: TRBJ1-1
d_call: NA
cdr3_nt: TGCGCCAGCAGCTTACTACAGGAAAACACTGAAGCTTTCTTT
cdr3_aa: CASSLLQENTEAFF

clone_size: many
v_call: TRBV5-1
j_call: TRBJ2-3
d_call: NA
cdr3_nt: TGCGCCAGCAAATTAGTGGCTAGAGGCACAGATACGCAGTATTTT
cdr3_aa: CASKLVARGTDTQYF

clone_size: NA
v_call: TRBV6-1
j_call: TRBJ2-3
d_call: NA
cdr3_nt: TGTGCCAGCAGTACAGAGGACAGACCCCGGCATACGCAGTATTTT
cdr3_aa: CASSTEDRPRHTQYF

clone_size: few
v_call: TRBV5-1
j_call: TRBJ2-1
d_call: NA
cdr3_nt: TGCGCCAGCAGCGCGGGACAGTACAATGAGCAGTTCTTC
cdr3_aa: CASSAGQYNEQFF

clone_size: many
v_call: TRBV2
j_call: TRBJ2-7
d_call: NA
cdr3_nt: TGTGCCAGCACTCCCGACAGGTACGAGCAGTACTTC
cdr3_aa: CASTPDRYEQYF

clone_size: many
v_call: TRBV18
j_call: TRBJ1-1
d_call: TRBD1
cdr3_nt: TGTGCCAGCTCACCACTCCAGGGACAGCTGAACACTGAAGCTTTCTTT
cdr3_aa: CASSPLQGQLNTEAFF

clone_size: NA
v_call: TRBV25-1
j_call: TRBJ1-6
d_call: NA
cdr3_nt: TGTGCCAGCACTTTCGGGACCGAAAATTCACCCCTCCACTTT
cdr3_aa: CASTFGTENSPLHF

clone_size: many
v_call: TRBV29-1
j_call: TRBJ1-1
d_call: NA
cdr3_nt: TGCAGCGCTGGGGTAGGGTTGAACACTGAAGCTTTCTTT
cdr3_aa: CSAGVGLNTEAFF

clone_size: NA
v_call: TRBV20-1
j_call: TRBJ2-5
d_call: NA
cdr3_nt: TGCAGTGCTAGGGTCGGGGAACCGCAAGAGACCCAGTACTTC
cdr3_aa: CSARVGEPQETQYF

clone_size: few
v_call: TRBV3-1
j_call: TRBJ1-1
d_call: TRBD1
cdr3_nt: TGTGCCAGCACCCTGGACAGGGGGAACACTGAAGCTTTCTTT
cdr3_aa: CASTLDRGNTEAFF

clone_size: NA
v_call: TRBV18
j_call: TRBJ2-3
d_call: NA
cdr3_nt: TGTGCCAGCTCCCTTACAGGGTGGGCAGATACGCAGTATTTT
cdr3_aa: CASSLTGWADTQYF

clone_size: NA
v_call: TRBV6-6
j_call: TRBJ2-7
d_call: NA
cdr3_nt: TGTGCCAGCAGTTACAGTAGCCCTCGTGGAGGGGTCTCCTACGAGCAGTACTTC
cdr3_aa: CASSYSSPRGGVSYEQYF

clone_size: few
v_call: TRBV7-2
j_call: TRBJ2-6
d_call: NA
cdr3_nt: TGTGCCAGCAGCCCCCCCGACGGACGTGGGGCCAACGTCCTGACTTTC
cdr3_aa: CASSPPDGRGANVLTF

clone_size: many
v_call: TRBV7-2
j_call: TRBJ2-1
d_call: TRBD2
cdr3_nt: TGTGCCAGCAGCTTACCTAGCGCCGGGACTAGCGGGGGGCCGCCCTACAATGAGCAGTTCTTC
cdr3_aa: CASSLPSAGTSGGPPYNEQFF

clone_size: NA
v_call: TRBV5-1
j_call: TRBJ2-1
d_call: NA
cdr3_nt: TGCGCCAGCAGGTATACTAGACGAGGGGGGTTCTTC
cdr3_aa: CASRYTRRGGFF

clone_size: many
v_call: TRBV11-2
j_call: TRBJ2-1
d_call: TRBD2
cdr3_nt: TGTGCCAGCACCCCAAGCCCCACAGCGGGGCAAAATGAGCAGTTCTTC
cdr3_aa: CASTPSPTAGQNEQFF

clone_size: NA
v_call: TRBV10-3
j_call: TRBJ2-5
d_call: NA
cdr3_nt: TGTGCCATCAGTAGCACGGGGGAGACCCAGTACTTC
cdr3_aa: CAISSTGETQYF

clone_size: NA
v_call: TRBV7-6
j_call: TRBJ2-3
d_call: TRBD1
cdr3_nt: TGTGCCAGCAGCTCCAACAGGGGAACCACAGATACGCAGTATTTT
cdr3_aa: CASSSNRGTTDTQYF

clone_size: once
v_call: TRBV7-9
j_call: TRBJ2-7
d_call: NA
cdr3_nt: TGTGCCAGCAGCTTTCCGGGACGCAGTCCTTACGAGCAGTACTTC
cdr3_aa: CASSFPGRSPYEQYF

clone_size: NA
v_call: TRBV6-6
j_call: TRBJ2-1
d_call: TRBD1
cdr3_nt: TGTGCCAGCAGTGGACAGGGGATAACGGCCAATGAGCAGTTCTTC
cdr3_aa: CASSGQGITANEQFF

clone_size: many
v_call: TRBV18
j_call: TRBJ1-2
d_call: TRBD1
cdr3_nt: TGTGCCAGCTCACCAGGTGGGACAGCTTATGGCTACACCTTC
cdr3_aa: CASSPGGTAYGYTF

clone_size: few
v_call: TRBV7-9
j_call: TRBJ2-7
d_call: NA
cdr3_nt: TGTGCCAGCAGCTTCGCGGGCTTGAAAGGGAAGTACGAGCAGTACTTC
cdr3_aa: CASSFAGLKGKYEQYF

clone_size: many
v_call: TRBV14
j_call: TRBJ2-5
d_call: NA
cdr3_nt: TGTGCCAGCAGCCAAGGGCGGACCTCGTACCAAGAGACCCAGTACTTC
cdr3_aa: CASSQGRTSYQETQYF

clone_size: NA
v_call: TRBV4-1
j_call: TRBJ2-5
d_call: TRBD2
cdr3_nt: TGCGCCAGCAGCCAACTGGGACTAGCATTTGAGACCCAGTACTTC
cdr3_aa: CASSQLGLAFETQYF

clone_size: NA
v_call: TRBV29-1
j_call: TRBJ1-1
d_call: NA
cdr3_nt: TGCAGCGCTCGAAGGGGGGAGGGAGCTTTCTTT
cdr3_aa: CSARRGEGAFF

clone_size: NA
v_call: TRBV6-2/TRBV6-3
j_call: TRBJ2-7
d_call: NA
cdr3_nt: TGTGCCAGCAGACTACCGGGAAACTCCTACGAGCAGTACTTC
cdr3_aa: CASRLPGNSYEQYF